This record concerns one T cell receptor beta chain sequence. The antigen is undetermined. Trimming cost V 0 bases and J 2 bases, with 8 bases left between them. The length of the CDR3 is 15 residues. Germline values: CDR1 SGHRS, CDR2 YFSETQ. The data are from a study of blood T cells in healthy people across ages. Whole-study findings and limits: Long-lived and aged donors differed, with more naive CD4+ cells and higher diversity in the long-lived.

The authors ran a second PCR of about 6 to 12 cycles using a sample-barcoded 5' primer and a J-beta primer mix. A template-switch adaptor with 12 random nucleotides tagged each cDNA molecule. Every sample produced at least 2.5 million CDR3-containing paired-end reads. TCRdb reprocessed the 5' RACE reads with MiXCR, giving one entry per CDR3 protein. The sample holds about 1,500,000 distinct CDR3 sequences; roughly 30% are singletons and the top ten take roughly 8.2%. This chain links TRBV5-1 with TRBJ2-2; D gene unclear. The receptor's source is a woman aged 30 to 39 in good health. Sequencing used blood. The CDR3 reads CASSLGHVNTGELFF. The DNA of the CDR3 is TGCGCCAGCAGCTTGGGCCACGTCAACACCGGGGAGCTGTTTTTT.